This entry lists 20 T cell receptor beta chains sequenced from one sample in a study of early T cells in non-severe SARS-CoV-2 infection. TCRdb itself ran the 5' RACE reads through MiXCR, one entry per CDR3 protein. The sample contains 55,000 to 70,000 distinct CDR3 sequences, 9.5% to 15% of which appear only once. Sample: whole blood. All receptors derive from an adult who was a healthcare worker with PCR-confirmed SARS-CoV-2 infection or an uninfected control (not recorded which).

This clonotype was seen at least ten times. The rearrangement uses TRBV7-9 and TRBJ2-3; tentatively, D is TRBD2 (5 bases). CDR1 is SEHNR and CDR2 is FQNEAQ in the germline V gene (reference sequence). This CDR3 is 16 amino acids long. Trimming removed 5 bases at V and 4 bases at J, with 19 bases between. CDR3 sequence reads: CASSATNKELPDTQYF. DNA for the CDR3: TGTGCCAGCAGCGCGACTAATAAAGAACTGCCAGATACGCAGTATTTT.

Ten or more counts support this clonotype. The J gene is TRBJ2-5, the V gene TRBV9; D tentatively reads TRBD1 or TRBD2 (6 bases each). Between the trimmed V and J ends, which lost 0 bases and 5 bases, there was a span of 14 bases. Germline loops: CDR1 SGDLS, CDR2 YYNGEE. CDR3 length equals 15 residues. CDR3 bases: TGTGCCAGCAGCGTAGCTACGGGGGCCACCGAGACCCAGTACTTC. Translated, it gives CASSVATGATETQYF.

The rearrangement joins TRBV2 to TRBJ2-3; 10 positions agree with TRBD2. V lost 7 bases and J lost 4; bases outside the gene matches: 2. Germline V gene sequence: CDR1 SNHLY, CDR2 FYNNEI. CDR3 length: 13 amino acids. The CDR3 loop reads CASKRGGADTQYF. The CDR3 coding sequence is TGTGCCAGCAAGCGGGGGGGCGCAGATACGCAGTATTTT.

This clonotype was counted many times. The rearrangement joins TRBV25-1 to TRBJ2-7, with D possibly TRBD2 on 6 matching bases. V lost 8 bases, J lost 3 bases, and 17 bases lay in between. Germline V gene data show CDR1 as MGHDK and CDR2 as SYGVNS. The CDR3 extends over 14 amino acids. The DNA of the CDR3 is TGTGCCAGCGATAGGGGAACTAGCAACTACGAGCAGTACTTC. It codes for CASDRGTSNYEQYF.

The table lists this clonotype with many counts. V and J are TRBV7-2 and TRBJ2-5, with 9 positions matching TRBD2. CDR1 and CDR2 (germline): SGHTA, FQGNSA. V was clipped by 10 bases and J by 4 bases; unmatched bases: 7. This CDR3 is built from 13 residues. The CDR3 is CATTRGGPETQYF. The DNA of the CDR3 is TGTGCCACTACGCGGGGGGGGCCAGAGACCCAGTACTTC.

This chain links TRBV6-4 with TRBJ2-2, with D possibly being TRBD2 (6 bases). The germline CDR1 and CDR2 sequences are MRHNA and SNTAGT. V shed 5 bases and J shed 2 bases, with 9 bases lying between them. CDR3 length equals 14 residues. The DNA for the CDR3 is TGTGCCAGCAGTCCGGGAGAAAACACCGGGGAGCTGTTTTTT. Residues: CASSPGENTGELFF.

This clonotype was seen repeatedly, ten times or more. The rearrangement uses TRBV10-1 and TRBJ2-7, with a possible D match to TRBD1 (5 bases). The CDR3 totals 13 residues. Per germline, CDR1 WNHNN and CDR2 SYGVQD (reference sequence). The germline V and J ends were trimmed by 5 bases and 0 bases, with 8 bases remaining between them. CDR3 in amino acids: CASSPDSSYEQYF. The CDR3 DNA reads TGCGCCAGCAGTCCCGACAGCTCCTACGAGCAGTACTTC.

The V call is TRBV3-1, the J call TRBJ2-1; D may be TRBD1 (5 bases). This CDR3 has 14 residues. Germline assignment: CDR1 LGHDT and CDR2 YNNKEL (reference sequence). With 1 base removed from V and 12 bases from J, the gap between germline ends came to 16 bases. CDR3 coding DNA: TGTGCCAGCAGCCAAGTCTCGCAGGGTGGGGTGCAGTTCTTC. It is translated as CASSQVSQGGVQFF.

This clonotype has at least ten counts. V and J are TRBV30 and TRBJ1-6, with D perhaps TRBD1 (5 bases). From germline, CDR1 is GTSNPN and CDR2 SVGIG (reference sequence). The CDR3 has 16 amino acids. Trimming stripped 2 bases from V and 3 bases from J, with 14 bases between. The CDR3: CAWSWIGTGYNSPLHF. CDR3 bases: TGTGCCTGGAGTTGGATAGGAACAGGCTATAATTCACCCCTCCACTTT.

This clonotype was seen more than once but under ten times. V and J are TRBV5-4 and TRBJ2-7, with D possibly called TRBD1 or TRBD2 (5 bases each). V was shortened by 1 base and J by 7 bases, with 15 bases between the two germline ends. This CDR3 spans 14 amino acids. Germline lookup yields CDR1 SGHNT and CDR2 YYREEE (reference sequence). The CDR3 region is CASSLPQGVGEQYF. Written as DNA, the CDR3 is TGTGCCAGCAGCTTGCCCCAGGGAGTCGGTGAGCAGTACTTC.

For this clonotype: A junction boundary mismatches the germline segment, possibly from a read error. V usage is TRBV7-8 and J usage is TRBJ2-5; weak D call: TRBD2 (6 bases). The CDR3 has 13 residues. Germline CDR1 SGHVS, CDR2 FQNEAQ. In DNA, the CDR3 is TGTGCCGGCAGCTTCGGGGGTCGAGAGACCCAGTACTTC. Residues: CAGSFGGRETQYF.

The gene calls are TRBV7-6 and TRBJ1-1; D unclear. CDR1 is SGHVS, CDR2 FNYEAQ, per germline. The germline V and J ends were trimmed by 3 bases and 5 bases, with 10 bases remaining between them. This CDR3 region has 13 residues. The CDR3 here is CASSFTAGTEAFF. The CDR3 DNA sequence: TGTGCCAGCAGCTTCACGGCGGGAACTGAAGCTTTCTTT. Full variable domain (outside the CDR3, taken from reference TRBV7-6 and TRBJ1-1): GAGVSQSPRYKVTKRGQDVALRCDPISGHVSLYWYRQALGQGPEFLTYFNYEAQQDKSGLPNDRFSAERPEGSISTLTIQRTEQRDSAMYRCASSFTAGTEAFFGQGTRLTVV.

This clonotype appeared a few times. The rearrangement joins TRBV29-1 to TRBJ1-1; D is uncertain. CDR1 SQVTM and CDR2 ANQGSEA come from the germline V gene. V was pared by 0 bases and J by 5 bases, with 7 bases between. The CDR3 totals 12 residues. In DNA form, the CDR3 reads TGCAGCGTTGAAGAGATGACGACTGAAGCTTTCTTT. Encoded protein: CSVEEMTTEAFF.

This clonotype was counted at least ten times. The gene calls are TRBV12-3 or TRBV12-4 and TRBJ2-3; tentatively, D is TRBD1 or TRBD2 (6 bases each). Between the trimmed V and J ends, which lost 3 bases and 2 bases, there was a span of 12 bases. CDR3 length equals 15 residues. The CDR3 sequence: CASSLGGTFTDTQYF. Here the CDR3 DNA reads TGTGCCAGCAGTTTGGGGGGCACCTTCACAGATACGCAGTATTTT.

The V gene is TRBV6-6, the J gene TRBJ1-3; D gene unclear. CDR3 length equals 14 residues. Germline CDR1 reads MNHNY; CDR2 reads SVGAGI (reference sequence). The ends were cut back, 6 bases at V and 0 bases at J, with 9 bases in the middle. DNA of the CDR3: TGTGCCAGCAGAGGACGGTCCTCTGGAAACACCATATATTTT. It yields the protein CASRGRSSGNTIYF.

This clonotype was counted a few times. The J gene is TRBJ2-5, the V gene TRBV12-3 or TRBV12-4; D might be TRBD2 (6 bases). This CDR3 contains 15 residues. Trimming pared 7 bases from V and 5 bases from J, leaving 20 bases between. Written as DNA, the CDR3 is TGTGCCAGCATGTTACTAGCCACCCGGCGGGAGACCCAGTACTTC. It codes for CASMLLATRRETQYF.

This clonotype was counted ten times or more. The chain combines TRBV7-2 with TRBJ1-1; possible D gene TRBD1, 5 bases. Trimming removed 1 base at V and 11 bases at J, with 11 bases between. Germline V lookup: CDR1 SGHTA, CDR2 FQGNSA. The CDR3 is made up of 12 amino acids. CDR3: CASSLESGKAFF. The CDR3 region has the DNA TGTGCCAGCAGCTTAGAATCAGGGAAGGCTTTCTTT.

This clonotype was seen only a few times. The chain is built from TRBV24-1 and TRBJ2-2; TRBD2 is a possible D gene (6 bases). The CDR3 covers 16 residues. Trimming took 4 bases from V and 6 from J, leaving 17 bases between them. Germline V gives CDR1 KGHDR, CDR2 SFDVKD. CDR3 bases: TGTGCCACCAGTGACCCCGGCGGGGCGAGAGCCGGGGAGCTGTTTTTT. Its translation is CATSDPGGARAGELFF.

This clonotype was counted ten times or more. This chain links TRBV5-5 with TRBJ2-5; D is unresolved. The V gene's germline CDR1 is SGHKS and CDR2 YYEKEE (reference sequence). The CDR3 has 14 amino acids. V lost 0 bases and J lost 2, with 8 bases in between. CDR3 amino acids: CASSLVGLQETQYF. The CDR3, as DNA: TGTGCCAGCAGCTTGGTGGGATTACAAGAGACCCAGTACTTC.

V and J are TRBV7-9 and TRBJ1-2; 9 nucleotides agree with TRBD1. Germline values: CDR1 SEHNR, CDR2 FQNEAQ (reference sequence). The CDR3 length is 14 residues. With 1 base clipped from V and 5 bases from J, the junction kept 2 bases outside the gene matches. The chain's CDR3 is CASSLGGQGYGYTF. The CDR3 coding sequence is TGTGCCAGCAGCTTAGGGGGACAGGGATATGGCTACACCTTC.